One and the same sample provided the 19 T cell receptor beta chains below, sequenced in a study of post-analysis software for immune sequencing data. Antigens for these TCRs are unknown. TCR beta cDNA libraries included unique molecular identifiers. TCRdb processed the PCR reads anew with MiXCR; each CDR3 protein has one entry. This sample yields 350,000 to 450,000 distinct CDR3 sequences, of which around 33% are seen a single time; roughly an eighth belongs to the top ten. General study results and limits: Five TRBV segments, including TRBV5-6, TRBV5-1 and TRBV20-1, were more frequent in patients than controls.

Specimen: blood. All receptors come from a girl aged 10-17 years with multiple sclerosis.

The sample holds a few counts of this clonotype. The chain couples TRBV4-2 to TRBJ2-1; D is unresolved. The CDR3 length is 17 residues. Trimming pared 1 base from V and 0 bases from J, leaving 13 bases between. CDR1 and CDR2 from the germline V gene are LGHNA and YNFKEQ. The CDR3 DNA follows: TGTGCCAGCAGCCAAGGGCCCCATACCGCCTCCTACAATGAGCAGTTCTTC. It is translated as CASSQGPHTASYNEQFF.

This chain uses TRBV5-1 with TRBJ2-5; 11 nucleotides align to TRBD2. V lost 2 bases to trimming and J lost 1 base; unmatched junction nucleotides: 4. Germline CDR1 SGHRS, CDR2 YFSETQ. The CDR3 loop spans 16 amino acids. CDR3 loop: CASSLAGTSGQETQYF. For the CDR3, the DNA is TGCGCCAGCAGCTTAGCCGGGACTAGCGGCCAAGAGACCCAGTACTTC.

This clonotype occurred a few times. The J gene is TRBJ2-5, the V gene TRBV12-3 or TRBV12-4; TRBD2 is a possible D gene (6 bases). This CDR3 contains 14 residues. V was clipped by 5 bases and J by 7 bases, with 17 bases between them. The CDR3 reads CASSESGTSRTQYF. CDR3 sequence (DNA): TGTGCCAGCAGTGAATCCGGGACTTCGCGGACCCAGTACTTC.

This clonotype appeared once. The V and J genes are TRBV20-1 and TRBJ2-5; D might be TRBD2 (6 bases). V was cut by 3 bases and J by 2 bases, with 13 bases left in between. Germline V gives CDR1 DFQATT, CDR2 SNEGSKA (reference sequence). This CDR3 spans 14 amino acids. The CDR3 DNA sequence: TGCAGTGCTAGGGAGGGGAGTAGACAAGAGACCCAGTACTTC. Protein product: CSAREGSRQETQYF.

The chain uses TRBV2 and TRBJ2-3; no firm D call. The germline gives CDR1 SNHLY, CDR2 FYNNEI. The CDR3 contains 13 residues. Trimming took 11 bases from V and 2 from J, leaving 14 bases between them. Here the CDR3 DNA reads TGTGCCCACCACTATGAGTTCACAGATACGCAGTATTTT. Its protein product is CAHHYEFTDTQYF. The variable domain in full, completed from reference TRBV2 and TRBJ2-3, reads EPEVTQTPSHQVTQMGQEVILRCVPISNHLYFYWYRQILGQKVEFLVSFYNNEISEKSEIFDDQFSVERPDGSNFTLKIRSTKLEDSAMYFCAHHYEFTDTQYFGPGTRLTVL.

The rearrangement uses TRBV4-3 and TRBJ2-7; 9 bases are shared with TRBD1. The CDR3 is 16 residues long. CDR1 and CDR2 from the germline V gene are LGHNA and YSLEER. With 0 bases clipped from V and 4 bases from J, the junction kept 7 bases outside the gene matches. The CDR3 region has the DNA TGCGCCAGCAGCCAAGAGCCGGGACAGGGAAGGTACGAGCAGTACTTC. Residues: CASSQEPGQGRYEQYF.

This clonotype has just a few counts. The CDR3 protein is CASSQGDISYEQYF. The DNA for the CDR3 is TGCGCCAGCAGCCAGGGCGACATCTCCTACGAGCAGTACTTC. This sequence joins TRBV4-1 and TRBJ2-7, with D unclear. Germline V gene sequence: CDR1 MGHRA, CDR2 YSYEKL. The germline V and J ends were trimmed by 3 bases and 0 bases, with 9 bases remaining between them. The CDR3 loop spans 14 amino acids.

This clonotype came up a few times. The chain recombines TRBV20-1 with TRBJ1-2, with D perhaps matching TRBD1 (6 bases). V was pared by 4 bases and J by 1 base, with 10 bases between. Germline CDR1 reads DFQATT; CDR2 reads SNEGSKA (reference sequence). The CDR3 consists of 13 residues. The CDR3 nucleotides are TGCAGTGCTATCGGCAGGGGTAACTATGGCTACACCTTC. Protein: CSAIGRGNYGYTF.

The table lists this clonotype with a few counts. The rearrangement uses TRBV7-9 and TRBJ1-1; D is ambiguous. There are 12 residues in the CDR3. Germline assignment: CDR1 SEHNR and CDR2 FQNEAQ (reference sequence). Trimming stripped 4 bases from V and 6 bases from J, with 9 bases between. CDR3 DNA: TGTGCCAGCAGCTCCTCAAGGTCTGAAGCTTTCTTT. The encoded protein is CASSSSRSEAFF.

CDR3 in amino acids: CSARTVLAGLYNEQFF. The CDR3 DNA reads TGCAGTGCTAGGACAGTACTAGCGGGGCTATACAATGAGCAGTTCTTC. J is TRBJ2-1 and V is TRBV20-1; 10 positions match TRBD2. With V trimmed by 3 bases and J by 4 bases, 9 bases remained unmatched. The length of the CDR3 is 16 residues. Germline-derived CDR1 and CDR2 are DFQATT and SNEGSKA (reference sequence).

This clonotype was counted between two and nine times. The V and J genes are TRBV27 and TRBJ1-1, with 8 bases lining up with TRBD1. V gave up 8 bases and J gave up 4 bases; unmatched junction bases: 15. The CDR3 runs 16 residues. CDR1 and CDR2 from the germline V gene are MNHEY and SMNVEV (reference sequence). The CDR3 bases are TGTGCCAGCCTACCCCTTTCGCTAGGACAGGGCACTGAAGCTTTCTTT. As protein: CASLPLSLGQGTEAFF.

This sequence joins TRBV7-9 and TRBJ2-5; 10 nucleotides agree with TRBD1. Gene TRBJ2-7 matches the end of the DNA better, so the J call may be wrong. The germline CDR1 and CDR2 sequences are SEHNR and FQNEAQ (reference sequence). The CDR3 consists of 15 residues. As DNA, the CDR3 is TGTGCCAGCAGCCCACTGGACAGGGGGTTCAACGAGCAGTACTTC. Its protein product is CASSPLDRGFNEQYF.

The V gene is TRBV5-5, the J gene TRBJ1-2, with 8 nucleotides matching TRBD1. V lost 1 base, J lost 6 bases, and 17 bases stayed unmatched. The germline gives CDR1 SGHKS, CDR2 YYEKEE (reference sequence). The CDR3 contains 18 residues. CDR3 amino acids: CASSLQGRGLRRYDGYTF. Here the CDR3 DNA reads TGTGCCAGCAGCTTGCAGGGCAGGGGGCTAAGGAGGTACGATGGCTACACCTTC.

This clonotype appeared many times. The chain carries TRBV7-2 and TRBJ2-4; D may be TRBD2 (6 bases). CDR1 and CDR2 (germline): SGHTA, FQGNSA. The CDR3 extends over 14 amino acids. CDR3 sequence: CASRAGTRRDIQYF. Written as DNA, the CDR3 is TGTGCTTCGCGGGCGGGGACTCGACGGGACATTCAGTACTTC.

This clonotype was seen a few times. J is TRBJ2-7 and V is TRBV29-1; 7 nucleotides agree with TRBD1. CDR1 is SQVTM, CDR2 ANQGSEA, per germline. The J segment lost 3 bases and the V segment lost 5 bases, leaving 4 bases of the junction unmatched. This CDR3 spans 12 amino acids. DNA for the CDR3: TGCAGCGTTCGCCGGGACAGCTACGAGCAGTACTTC. It translates to CSVRRDSYEQYF.

In regard to this clonotype: Being one base from a much bigger clone, this may be a read error. The J gene is TRBJ2-1, the V gene TRBV6-2 or TRBV6-3, with D maybe TRBD2 (6 bases). Germline CDR1 MNHEY, CDR2 SVGEGT. The CDR3 is made up of 14 amino acids. The CDR3 region is CTSSYPDYFYEQFF. Written as DNA, the CDR3 is TGTACCAGCAGTTACCCGGACTACTTTTATGAGCAGTTCTTC.

This chain uses TRBV4-3 with TRBJ1-6; D call uncertain. Trimming cost V 0 bases and J 10 bases, with 13 bases left between them. CDR1 and CDR2 from the germline V gene are LGHNA and YSLEER. The CDR3 consists of 15 residues. CDR3 protein: CASSQERVLGSPLHF. As DNA, the CDR3 is TGCGCCAGCAGCCAAGAGAGGGTCCTCGGATCACCCCTCCACTTT.

The V gene is TRBV7-2, the J gene TRBJ1-1; no definite D call. CDR1 is SGHTA, CDR2 FQGNSA, per germline. The ends were cut back, 5 bases at V and 5 bases at J, with 18 bases in the middle. The length of the CDR3 is 15 residues. The DNA for the CDR3 is TGTGCCAGCAGCCCAAATACCGGAGGCGGTACTGAAGCTTTCTTT. Amino acid sequence: CASSPNTGGGTEAFF.

In this sample, this clonotype turned up once. DNA of the CDR3: TGTGCCAGCAGTTGGCGGGAGGGGTCCACTGAAGCTTTCTTT. Translated, it gives CASSWREGSTEAFF. This chain uses TRBV12-3 or TRBV12-4 with TRBJ1-1, with D possibly matching TRBD1 (5 bases). This CDR3 has 14 residues. The V gene lost 4 bases and the J gene lost 4 bases, with 13 bases spanning the gap.